These 9 T cell receptor beta chains originate from one sample sequenced in a study of shared clonotypes between healthy human individuals. The table came from immunoSEQ multiplex PCR; TCRdb's copy has only in-frame clones and leaves some out. Seen here are approximately 2,300,000 clones, 80% to 95% observed once, and the top ten hold around 0.35%. Sequenced input: naive CD4+ T cells from PBMCs. Stated subset: CD45RA+ positively selected. These receptor sequences come from a man younger than 35 in good health. Some clones in this sample may be carry-over from other donors' samples.

The gene calls are TRBV28 and TRBJ2-5; 8 bases are a match to TRBD1. Trimming cost V 6 bases and J 4 bases; bases outside gene matches: 10. This CDR3 comprises 15 residues. The germline V gene encodes CDR1 MDHEN and CDR2 SYDVKM. This chain's CDR3 is CASSGRQGARETQYF. The CDR3 nucleotides read TGTGCCAGCAGCGGACGGCAGGGGGCGAGAGAGACCCAGTACTTC.

The chain couples TRBV2 to TRBJ1-5, with D perhaps TRBD1 (5 bases). Germline-derived CDR1 and CDR2 are SNHLY and FYNNEI. V lost 7 bases, J lost 4 bases, and 17 bases lay in between. The CDR3 runs 15 residues. The CDR3 DNA reads TGTGCCAGCAATAGGGACGGGAACGGAAATCAGCCCCAGCATTTT. Its protein is CASNRDGNGNQPQHF.

This chain joins TRBV9 and TRBJ1-1; a weak D match, TRBD1 (5 bases). The CDR3 length is 13 residues. Trimming removed 0 bases at V and 10 bases at J, with 13 bases between. Germline V gene lookup returns CDR1 SGDLS and CDR2 YYNGEE. CDR3: CASSVDQTGGAFF. CDR3 nucleotide sequence: TGTGCCAGCAGCGTAGACCAGACTGGGGGAGCTTTCTTT.

The rearrangement joins TRBV5-1 to TRBJ1-4; D might be TRBD1 (6 bases). The V gene lost 0 bases and the J gene lost 0 bases, with 15 bases spanning the gap. Looked up from germline, CDR1 is SGHRS and CDR2 is YFSETQ. The CDR3 has 18 amino acids. The CDR3: CASSLVPGHQATNEKLFF. CDR3 in DNA: TGCGCCAGCAGCTTGGTCCCGGGACACCAGGCAACTAATGAAAAACTGTTTTTT.

The chain is built from TRBV2 and TRBJ1-1, with D possibly TRBD1 on 6 matching bases. CDR3 length equals 15 residues. V was shortened by 8 bases and J by 1 base, with 17 bases between the two germline ends. Germline loops: CDR1 SNHLY, CDR2 FYNNEI. The CDR3 DNA reads as TGTGCCAGCGCCCCAACAGGGAGCAGGAACACTGAAGCTTTCTTT. Its protein product is CASAPTGSRNTEAFF.

The chain carries TRBV5-1 and TRBJ2-1; 7 bases align to TRBD2. Germline CDR1 is SGHRS and CDR2 is YFSETQ. The CDR3 is 15 amino acids. J was trimmed by 7 bases and V by 0 bases; bases with no gene match: 7. The CDR3 DNA is TGCGCCAGCAGCTTGGAGAGACTAGCAAAGAATGAGCAGTTCTTC. This gives the protein CASSLERLAKNEQFF.

The rearrangement joins TRBV7-2 to TRBJ2-5; D gene uncertain. V was trimmed by 6 bases and J by 5 bases, leaving 10 bases between them. Per the germline V gene, CDR1 is SGHTA and CDR2 is FQGNSA. This CDR3 is 12 amino acids long. CDR3 sequence: CASSQNGETQYF. The CDR3 DNA reads as TGTGCCAGCAGTCAAAACGGGGAGACCCAGTACTTC.

CDR3 loop: CASSLGISSGSETQYF. DNA of the CDR3: TGTGCCAGCAGCTTAGGGATTTCTAGCGGGAGCGAGACCCAGTACTTC. The chain has TRBV7-2 and TRBJ2-5; 10 bases match TRBD2. Germline trimming cut 1 base from V and 5 bases from J; bases unmatched to any gene: 7. From germline, CDR1 is SGHTA and CDR2 FQGNSA. The CDR3 covers 16 residues. Full variable domain (rest looked up from reference TRBV7-2 and TRBJ2-5): GAGVSQSPSNKVTEKGKDVELRCDPISGHTALYWYRQSLGQGLEFLIYFQGNSAPDKSGLPSDRFSAERTGGSVSTLTIQRTQQEDSAVYLCASSLGISSGSETQYFGPGTRLLVL.

The gene calls are TRBV28 and TRBJ2-1, with D perhaps TRBD2 (6 bases). This CDR3 comprises 14 residues. CDR1 and CDR2 from the germline V gene are MDHEN and SYDVKM. The ends were cut back, 2 bases at V and 7 bases at J, with 12 bases in the middle. CDR3 sequence: CASSLTWAGNEQFF. CDR3 nucleotides: TGTGCCAGCAGTTTAACATGGGCGGGGAATGAGCAGTTCTTC.